This TCR beta chain was found in a study of cytomegalovirus exposure and HLA in healthy donors. This clone was observed a single time. As yet, its antigen is unknown. Overall study results and limits: Follow-up analysis later connected one missense variant in DCLRE1C with trimming of TCR beta V- and J-genes.

Researchers ran the PCR with 60 Vbeta and 13 Jbeta primers. Original processing methods: The count from a later analysis was 65 million to 90 million unique TCR beta chains, about 9.9 million of them shared. Repertoires were generated with immunoSEQ multiplex PCR, while TCRdb's copy carries only in-frame clones and drops some. V and J calls and clone size follow that table, whereas D and trimming were derived from the DNA. This table holds some 150,000 clones, over 70% found once. This CDR3 contains 14 residues. V trimming: 3 bases; J trimming: 2 bases; junction bases outside the gene matches: 4. Germline assignment: CDR1 SNHLY and CDR2 FYNNEI.

The sequenced sample consisted of PBMCs. The receptor's source is a man aged 25 to 40 in good health and CMV-seronegative. The rearrangement uses TRBV2 and TRBJ2-7; 7 nucleotides align to TRBD1. The CDR3 DNA reads TGTGCCAGCAGTGACCAGGGGGTGGCCTACGAGCAGTACTTC. Amino acid sequence: CASSDQGVAYEQYF.